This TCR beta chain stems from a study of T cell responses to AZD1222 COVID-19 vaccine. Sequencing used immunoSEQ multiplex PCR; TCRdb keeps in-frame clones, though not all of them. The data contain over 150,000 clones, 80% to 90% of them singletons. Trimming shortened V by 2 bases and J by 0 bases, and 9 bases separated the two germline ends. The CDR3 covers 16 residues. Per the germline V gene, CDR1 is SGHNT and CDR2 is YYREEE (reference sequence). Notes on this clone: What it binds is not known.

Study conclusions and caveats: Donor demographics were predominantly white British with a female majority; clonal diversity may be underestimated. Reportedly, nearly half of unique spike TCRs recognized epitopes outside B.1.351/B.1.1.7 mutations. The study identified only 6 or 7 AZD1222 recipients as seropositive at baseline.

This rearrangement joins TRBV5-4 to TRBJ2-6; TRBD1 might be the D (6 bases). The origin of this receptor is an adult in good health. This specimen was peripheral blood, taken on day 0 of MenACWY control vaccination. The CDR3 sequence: CASSFGQSSGANVLTF. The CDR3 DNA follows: TGTGCCAGCAGCTTTGGACAGAGCTCTGGGGCCAACGTCCTGACTTTC.